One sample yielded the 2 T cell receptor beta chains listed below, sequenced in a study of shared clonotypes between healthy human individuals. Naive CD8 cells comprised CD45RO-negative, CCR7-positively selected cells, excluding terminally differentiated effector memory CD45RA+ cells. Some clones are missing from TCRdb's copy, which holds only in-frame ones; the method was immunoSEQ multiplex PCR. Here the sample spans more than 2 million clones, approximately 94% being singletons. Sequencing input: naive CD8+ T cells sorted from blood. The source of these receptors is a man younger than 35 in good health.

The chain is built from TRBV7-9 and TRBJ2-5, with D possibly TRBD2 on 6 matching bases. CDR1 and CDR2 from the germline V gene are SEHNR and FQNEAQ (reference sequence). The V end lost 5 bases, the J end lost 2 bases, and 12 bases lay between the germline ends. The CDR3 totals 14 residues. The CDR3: CASSAGTVQETQYF. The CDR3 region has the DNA TGTGCCAGCAGCGCCGGGACTGTACAAGAGACCCAGTACTTC.

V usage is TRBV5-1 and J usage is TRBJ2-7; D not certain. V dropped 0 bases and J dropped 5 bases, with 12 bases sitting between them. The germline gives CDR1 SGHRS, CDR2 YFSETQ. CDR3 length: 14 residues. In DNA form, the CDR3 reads TGCGCCAGCAGCTTGGAGGCAGCCTACGACGAGCAGTACTTC. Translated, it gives CASSLEAAYDEQYF.